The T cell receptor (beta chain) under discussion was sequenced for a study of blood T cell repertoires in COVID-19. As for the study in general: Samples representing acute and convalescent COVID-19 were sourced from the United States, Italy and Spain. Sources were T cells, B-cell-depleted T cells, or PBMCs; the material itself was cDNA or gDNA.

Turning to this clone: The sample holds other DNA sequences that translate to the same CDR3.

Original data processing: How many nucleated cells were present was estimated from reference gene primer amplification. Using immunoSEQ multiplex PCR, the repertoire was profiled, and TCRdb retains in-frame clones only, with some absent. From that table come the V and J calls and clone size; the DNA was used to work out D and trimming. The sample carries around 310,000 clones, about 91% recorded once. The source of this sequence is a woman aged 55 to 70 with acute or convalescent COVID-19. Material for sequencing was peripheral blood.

The CDR3 region has the DNA TGTGCCAGCAGCCAATCGTACGAGCAGTACTTC. Translating it yields CASSQSYEQYF. The chain combines TRBV3-1 (or the pseudogene TRBV3-2) with TRBJ2-7; D remains ambiguous. CDR3 length equals 11 residues. Germline CDR1 LGHDT, CDR2 YNNKEL (reference sequence). Trimming removed 2 bases at V and 4 bases at J, with 3 bases between.